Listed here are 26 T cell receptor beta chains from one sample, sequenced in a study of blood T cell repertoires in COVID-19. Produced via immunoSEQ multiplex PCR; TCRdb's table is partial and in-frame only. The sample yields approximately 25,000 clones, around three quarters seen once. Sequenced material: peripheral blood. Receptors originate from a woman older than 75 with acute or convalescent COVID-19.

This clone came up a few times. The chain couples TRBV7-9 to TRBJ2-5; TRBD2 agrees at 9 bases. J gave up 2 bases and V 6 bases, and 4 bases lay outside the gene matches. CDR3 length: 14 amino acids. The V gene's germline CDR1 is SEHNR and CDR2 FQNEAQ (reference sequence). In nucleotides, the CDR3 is TGTGCCAGCAGACCTAGCGGGACACAAGAGACCCAGTACTTC. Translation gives CASRPSGTQETQYF.

The CDR3 spells CASSESPRNTEAFF. Here the CDR3 DNA reads TGTGCCAGCAGTGAAAGCCCGAGGAACACTGAAGCTTTCTTT. The chain has TRBV6-1 and TRBJ1-1, with D unresolved. Per the germline V gene, CDR1 is MNHNS and CDR2 is SASEGT. The CDR3 contains 14 residues. V gave up 2 bases and J gave up 1 base, with 8 bases separating them.

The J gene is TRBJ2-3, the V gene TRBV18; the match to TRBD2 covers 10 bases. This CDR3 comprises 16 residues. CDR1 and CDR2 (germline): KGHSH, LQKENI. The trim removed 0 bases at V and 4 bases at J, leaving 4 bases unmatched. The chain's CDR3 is CASSPPYLAGADTQYF. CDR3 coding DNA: TGTGCCAGCTCACCACCGTACCTAGCGGGAGCAGATACGCAGTATTTT.

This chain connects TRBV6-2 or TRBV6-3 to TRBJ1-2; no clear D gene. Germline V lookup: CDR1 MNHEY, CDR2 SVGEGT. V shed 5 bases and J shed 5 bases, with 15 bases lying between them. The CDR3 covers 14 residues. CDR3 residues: CASSLIGRRYGYTF. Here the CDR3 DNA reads TGTGCCAGCAGTCTGATTGGGAGGAGGTATGGCTACACCTTC.

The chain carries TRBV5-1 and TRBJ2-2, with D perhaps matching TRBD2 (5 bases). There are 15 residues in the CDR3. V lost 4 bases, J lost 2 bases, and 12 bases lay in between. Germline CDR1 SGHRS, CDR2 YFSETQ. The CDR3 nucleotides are TGCGCCAGCAGCCTGGACTTTATTAACACCGGGGAGCTGTTTTTT. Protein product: CASSLDFINTGELFF. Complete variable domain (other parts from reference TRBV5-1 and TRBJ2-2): KAGVTQTPRYLIKTRGQQVTLSCSPISGHRSVSWYQQTPGQGLQFLFEYFSETQRNKGNFPGRFSGRQFSNSRSEMNVSTLELGDSALYLCASSLDFINTGELFFGEGSRLTVL.

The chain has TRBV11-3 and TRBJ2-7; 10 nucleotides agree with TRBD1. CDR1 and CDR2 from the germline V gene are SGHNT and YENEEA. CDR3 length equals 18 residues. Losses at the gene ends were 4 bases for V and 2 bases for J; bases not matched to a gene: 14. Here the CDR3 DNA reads TGTGCCAGCAGCTGTGCATTACCCCGGGACAGGGGAGCCTACGAGCAGTACTTC. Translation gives CASSCALPRDRGAYEQYF.

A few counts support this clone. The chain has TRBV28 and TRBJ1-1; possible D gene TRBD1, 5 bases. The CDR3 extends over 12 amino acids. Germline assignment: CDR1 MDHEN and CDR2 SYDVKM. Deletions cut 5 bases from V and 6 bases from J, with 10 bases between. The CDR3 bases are TGTGCCAGCAGTCAGGTAGGGGCTGAAGCTTTCTTT. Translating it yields CASSQVGAEAFF.

Written as DNA, the CDR3 is TGTGCCAGCAGCCCGGGACAGATGACTGAAGCTTTCTTT. Translated, it gives CASSPGQMTEAFF. The chain uses TRBV28 and TRBJ1-1, with 7 nucleotides matching TRBD1. The CDR3 covers 13 residues. V trimming: 6 bases; J trimming: 5 bases; junction bases outside the gene matches: 6. Germline CDR1 reads MDHEN; CDR2 reads SYDVKM. Together with reference TRBV28 and TRBJ1-1, the CDR3 gives the full variable domain: DVKVTQSSRYLVKRTGEKVFLECVQDMDHENMFWYRQDPGLGLRLIYFSYDVKMKEKGDIPEGYSVSREKKERFSLILESASTNQTSMYLCASSPGQMTEAFFGQGTRLTVV.

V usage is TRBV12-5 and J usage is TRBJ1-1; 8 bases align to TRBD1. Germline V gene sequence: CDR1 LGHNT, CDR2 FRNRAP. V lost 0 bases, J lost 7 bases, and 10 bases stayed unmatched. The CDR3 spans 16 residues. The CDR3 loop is CASGLVWQGARGEAFF. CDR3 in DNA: TGTGCTAGTGGTTTGGTATGGCAGGGGGCGAGGGGTGAAGCTTTCTTT. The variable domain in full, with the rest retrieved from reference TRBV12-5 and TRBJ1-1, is DARVTQTPRHKVTEMGQEVTMRCQPILGHNTVFWYRQTMMQGLELLAYFRNRAPLDDSGMPKDRFSAEMPDATLATLKIQPSEPRDSAVYFCASGLVWQGARGEAFFGQGTRLTVV.

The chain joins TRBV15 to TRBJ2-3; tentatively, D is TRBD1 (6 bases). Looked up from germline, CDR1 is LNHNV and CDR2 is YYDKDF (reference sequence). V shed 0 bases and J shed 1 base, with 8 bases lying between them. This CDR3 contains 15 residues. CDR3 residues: CATSREAGGTDTQYF. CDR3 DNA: TGTGCCACCAGCAGAGAAGCAGGGGGCACAGATACGCAGTATTTT.

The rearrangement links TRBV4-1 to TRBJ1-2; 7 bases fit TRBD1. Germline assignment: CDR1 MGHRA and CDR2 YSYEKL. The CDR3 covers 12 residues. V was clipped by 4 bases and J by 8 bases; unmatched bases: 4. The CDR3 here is CASSRDSIGYTF. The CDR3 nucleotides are TGCGCCAGCAGCCGGGACAGCATCGGCTACACCTTC.

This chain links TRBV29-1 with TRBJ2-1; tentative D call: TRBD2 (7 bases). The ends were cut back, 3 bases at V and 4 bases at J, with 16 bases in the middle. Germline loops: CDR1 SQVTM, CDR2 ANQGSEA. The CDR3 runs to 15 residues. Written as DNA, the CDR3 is TGCAGCGTTGAGGTTCCGGGGGGACAATACAATGAGCAGTTCTTC. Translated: CSVEVPGGQYNEQFF.

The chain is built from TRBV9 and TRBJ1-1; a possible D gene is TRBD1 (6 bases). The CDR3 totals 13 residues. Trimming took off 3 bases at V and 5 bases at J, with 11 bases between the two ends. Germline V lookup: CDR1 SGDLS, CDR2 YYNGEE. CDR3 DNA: TGTGCCAGCAGCGCCTCTCAGGGGACTGAAGCTTTCTTT. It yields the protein CASSASQGTEAFF.

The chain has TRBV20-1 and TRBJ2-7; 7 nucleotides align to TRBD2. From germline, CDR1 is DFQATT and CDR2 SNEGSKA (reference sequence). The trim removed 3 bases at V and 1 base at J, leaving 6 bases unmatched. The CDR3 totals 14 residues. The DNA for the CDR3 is TGCAGTGCTAGTCGGCCGGGGGGATCCTACGAGCAGTACTTC. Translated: CSASRPGGSYEQYF.

CDR3 in DNA: TGTGCCAGCAGCGGGAGGGAGGAGACCCAGTACTTC. Encoded protein: CASSGREETQYF. The V call is TRBV5-5, the J call TRBJ2-5, with TRBD2 identical over 7 bases. From germline, CDR1 is SGHKS and CDR2 YYEKEE (reference sequence). CDR3 length: 12 amino acids. The J segment lost 5 bases and the V segment lost 4 bases, leaving 2 bases of the junction unmatched.

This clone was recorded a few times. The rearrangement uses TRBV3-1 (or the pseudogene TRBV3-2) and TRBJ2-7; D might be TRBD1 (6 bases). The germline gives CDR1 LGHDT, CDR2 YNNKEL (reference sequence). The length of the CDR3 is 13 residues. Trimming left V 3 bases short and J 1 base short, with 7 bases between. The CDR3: CASSQGASYEQYF. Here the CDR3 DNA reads TGTGCCAGCAGCCAGGGGGCATCCTACGAGCAGTACTTC.

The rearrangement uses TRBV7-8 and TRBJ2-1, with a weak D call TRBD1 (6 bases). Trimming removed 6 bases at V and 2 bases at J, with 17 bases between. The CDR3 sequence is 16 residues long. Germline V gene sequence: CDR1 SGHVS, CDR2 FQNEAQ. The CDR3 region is CASRPTTRQAYNEQFF. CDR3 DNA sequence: TGTGCCAGCAGACCTACGACAAGACAGGCCTACAATGAGCAGTTCTTC.

For the CDR3, the DNA is TGTGCCAGCAGTCTACTAGCGGGGGGGCCAGGCGAGCAGTACTTC. Amino acid sequence: CASSLLAGGPGEQYF. The chain couples TRBV6-2 or TRBV6-3 to TRBJ2-7; 13 bases align to TRBD2. Germline V gene sequence: CDR1 MNHEY, CDR2 SVGEGT. The J segment lost 6 bases and the V segment lost 5 bases, leaving 7 bases of the junction unmatched. This CDR3 comprises 15 residues.

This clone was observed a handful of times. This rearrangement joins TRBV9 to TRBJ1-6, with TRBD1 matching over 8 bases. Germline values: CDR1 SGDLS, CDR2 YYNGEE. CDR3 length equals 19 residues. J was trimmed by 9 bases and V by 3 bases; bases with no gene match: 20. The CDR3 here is CASSAIPGQDGGVVSPLHF. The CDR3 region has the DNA TGTGCCAGCAGCGCCATCCCGGGACAGGATGGAGGGGTGGTTTCACCCCTCCACTTT.

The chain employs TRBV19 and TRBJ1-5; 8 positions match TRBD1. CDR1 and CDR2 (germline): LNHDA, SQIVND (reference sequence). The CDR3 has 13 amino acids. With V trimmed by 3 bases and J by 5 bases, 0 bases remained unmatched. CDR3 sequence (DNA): TGTGCCAGTAGTATGACAGGGGATCAGCCCCAGCATTTT. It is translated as CASSMTGDQPQHF.

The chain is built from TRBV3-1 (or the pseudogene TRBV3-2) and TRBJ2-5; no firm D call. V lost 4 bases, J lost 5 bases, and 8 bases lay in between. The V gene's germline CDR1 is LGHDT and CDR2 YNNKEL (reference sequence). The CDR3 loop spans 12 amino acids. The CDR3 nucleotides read TGTGCCAGCAGCCCCGACTTTGAGACCCAGTACTTC. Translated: CASSPDFETQYF.

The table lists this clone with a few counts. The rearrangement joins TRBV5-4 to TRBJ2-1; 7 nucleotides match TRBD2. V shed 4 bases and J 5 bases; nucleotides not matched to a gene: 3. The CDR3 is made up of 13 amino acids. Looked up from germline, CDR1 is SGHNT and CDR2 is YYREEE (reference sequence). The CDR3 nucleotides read TGTGCCAGCAGCGGGGGACTACACAATGAGCAGTTCTTC. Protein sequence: CASSGGLHNEQFF.

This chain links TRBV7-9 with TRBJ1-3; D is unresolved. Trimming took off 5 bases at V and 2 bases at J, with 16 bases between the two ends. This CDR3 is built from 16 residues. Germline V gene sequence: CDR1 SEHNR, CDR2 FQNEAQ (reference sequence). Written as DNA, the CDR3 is TGTGCCAGCAGCATCATCGCCGGAGGTGCTGGAAACACCATATATTTT. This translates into CASSIIAGGAGNTIYF.

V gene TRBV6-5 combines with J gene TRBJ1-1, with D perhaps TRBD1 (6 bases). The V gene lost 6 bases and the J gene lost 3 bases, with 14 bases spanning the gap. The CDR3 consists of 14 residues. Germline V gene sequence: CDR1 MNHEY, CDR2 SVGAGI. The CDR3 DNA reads TGTGCCAGCAGCCTCAGGGGCCCTGACACTGAAGCTTTCTTT. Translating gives CASSLRGPDTEAFF.

The CDR3 loop reads CASSLSSGGITGELFF. CDR3 nucleotides: TGCGCCAGCAGCTTGAGTAGCGGGGGGATTACCGGGGAGCTGTTTTTT. The gene calls are TRBV5-1 and TRBJ2-2; the match to TRBD2 covers 10 bases. Germline V gives CDR1 SGHRS, CDR2 YFSETQ. The CDR3 spans 16 residues. V lost 1 base and J lost 5; bases outside the gene matches: 5.

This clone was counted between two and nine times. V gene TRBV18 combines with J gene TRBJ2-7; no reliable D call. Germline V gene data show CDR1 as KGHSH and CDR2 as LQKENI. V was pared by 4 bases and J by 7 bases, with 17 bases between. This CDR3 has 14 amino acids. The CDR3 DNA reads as TGTGCCAGCTCACTCCCAGTACTCCGCGGAGAGCAGTACTTC. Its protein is CASSLPVLRGEQYF.